This is a list of T cell receptor beta chains from one sample in a study of PD-L1 blockade in urothelial cancer. Sequencing used immunoSEQ multiplex PCR; TCRdb keeps in-frame clones, though not all of them. The sample contains about 88,000 clones, roughly 90% of which appear only once. The starting material was PBMCs, obtained around atezolizumab (anti-PD-L1) treatment. Receptors were obtained from a man between 60 and 75 years old with urothelial cancer. The CDR3 runs from the conserved cysteine through the conserved F or W. The D gene is left open where the match is weak. Not every row has a clone size; where given, it reads once, few, many or a size class.

J | size | D | V | CDR3 | DNA
TRBJ2-7 | . | TRBD2 | TRBV19 | CASSLDLLSSGSVQYF | TGTGCCAGTAGCCTTGACTTATTATCTAGCGGGAGTGTGCAGTACTTC
TRBJ2-6 | . | TRBD1 | TRBV18 | CASSPKQIGERQGRSGANVLTF | TGTGCCAGCTCACCCAAGCAAATCGGTGAAAGACAGGGTCGCTCTGGGGCCAACGTCCTGACTTTC
TRBJ1-1 | . | . | TRBV7-8 | CASSLVSGGLTEAFF | TGTGCCAGCAGCTTAGTATCCGGCGGGTTGACTGAAGCTTTCTTT
TRBJ1-1 | . | . | TRBV6-5 | CASSSRTKRSQAFF | TGTGCCAGCAGTTCCCGGACTAAACGCTCCCAAGCTTTCTTT
TRBJ2-5 | once | TRBD2 | TRBV4-3 | CASSRTSGIGETQYF | TGCGCCAGCAGCCGGACTAGCGGGATAGGGGAGACCCAGTACTTC
TRBJ2-7 | . | . | TRBV7-2 | CASSKQGGEQYF | TGTGCCAGCAGCAAACAGGGTGGCGAGCAGTACTTC
TRBJ1-2 | once | . | TRBV6-5 | CASSPGGTLGGYTF | TGTGCCAGCAGTCCGGGGGGGACTTTGGGTGGCTACACCTTC
TRBJ2-7 | . | . | TRBV4-1 | CASSQPQGYEQYF | TGCGCCAGCAGCCAGCCTCAGGGGTACGAGCAGTACTTC
TRBJ2-7 | . | TRBD2 | TRBV9 | CASSVSYSSGSSYEQYF | TGTGCCAGCAGCGTATCGTACTCTAGCGGGAGCTCCTACGAGCAGTACTTC
TRBJ2-3 | . | TRBD2 | TRBV9 | CASAPGLADIDTQYF | TGTGCCAGCGCGCCCGGACTAGCGGATATAGATACGCAGTATTTT
TRBJ2-1 | . | TRBD2 | TRBV4-1 | CASSQGTSGLNTLYNEQFF | TGCGCCAGCAGCCAGGGGACTAGCGGACTCAACACCCTATACAATGAGCAGTTCTTC
TRBJ2-3 | . | . | TRBV4-1 | CASSQPPRSPTDTQYF | TGCGCCAGCAGCCAACCCCCGAGGTCCCCCACAGATACGCAGTATTTT
TRBJ2-2 | . | . | TRBV9 | CASSVSGYNTGELFF | TGTGCCAGCAGCGTCAGCGGGTACAACACCGGGGAGCTGTTTTTT
TRBJ2-2 | once | . | TRBV4-2 | CASSRNRDPTGELFF | TGTGCCAGCAGTCGGAACAGGGATCCGACCGGGGAGCTGTTTTTT
TRBJ2-2 | . | TRBD2 | TRBV11-2 | CASSSGLAITGELFF | TGTGCCAGCAGCTCGGGACTAGCGATCACCGGGGAGCTGTTTTTT
TRBJ2-3 | . | TRBD2 | TRBV14 | CASSYGLAGSTDTQYF | TGTGCCAGCAGCTATGGACTAGCGGGAAGCACAGATACGCAGTATTTT
TRBJ1-1 | . | . | TRBV5-1 | CASSSAPSMNTEAFF | TGCGCCAGCAGCTCCGCACCGAGCATGAACACTGAAGCTTTCTTT
TRBJ1-4 | . | . | TRBV5-1 | CASSQTTNEKLFF | TGCGCCAGCAGCCAGACAACTAATGAAAAACTGTTTTTT
TRBJ1-2 | . | . | TRBV29-1 | CSVRSAGAYGYTF | TGCAGCGTTCGTTCAGCAGGGGCCTATGGCTACACCTTC
TRBJ2-1 | . | TRBD2 | TRBV2 | CASSSTSGGYNEQFF | TGTGCCAGCAGTTCCACTAGCGGGGGTTACAATGAGCAGTTCTTC
TRBJ2-7 | many | . | TRBV9 | CASSTQGLPYEQYF | TGTGCCAGCAGCACACAGGGACTACCCTACGAGCAGTACTTC
TRBJ1-5 | . | TRBD1 | TRBV2 | CASRDRGTPQHF | TGTGCCAGCCGGGACAGGGGGACGCCCCAGCATTTT
TRBJ2-5 | few | . | TRBV6-5 | CASSYSPGTQETQYF | TGTGCCAGCAGTTACTCTCCAGGCACCCAAGAGACCCAGTACTTC
TRBJ2-3 | . | . | TRBV18 | CASSPPGSSDTQYF | TGTGCCAGCTCACCCCCTGGCAGTTCAGATACGCAGTATTTT
TRBJ2-1 | . | . | TRBV21-1 | CASSKSGREIHNEQFF | TGTGCCAGCAGCAAATCAGGACGGGAGATTCACAATGAGCAGTTCTTC
TRBJ2-7 | . | TRBD2 | TRBV7-2 | CASSWGGTSSYEQYF | TGTGCCAGCAGCTGGGGGGGGACTAGCTCCTACGAGCAGTACTTC
TRBJ2-5 | . | . | TRBV11-2 | CASSLLGETQYF | TGTGCCAGCAGCTTACTCGGGGAGACCCAGTACTTC
TRBJ2-3 | once | TRBD1 | TRBV5-4 | CASREDRGTDTQYF | TGTGCCAGCAGGGAGGACAGGGGCACAGATACGCAGTATTTT
TRBJ1-5 | . | . | TRBV6-1 | CASSELSNQPQHF | TGTGCCAGCAGTGAACTTAGCAATCAGCCCCAGCATTTT
TRBJ2-3 | . | TRBD1 | TRBV7-6 | CASSLLRDRADTQYF | TGTGCCAGCAGCTTACTCCGGGACAGGGCCGATACGCAGTATTTT
TRBJ1-2 | . | TRBD1 | TRBV4-1 | CASSRAGTGDGYTF | TGCGCCAGCAGCCGAGCCGGGACAGGGGACGGCTACACCTTC
TRBJ1-2 | few | . | TRBV28 | CASSLGEQGNYGYTF | TGTGCCAGCAGTTTAGGTGAACAGGGAAACTATGGCTACACCTTC
TRBJ2-2 | . | . | TRBV10-1 | CASSSRANTGELFF | TGCGCCAGCAGTAGCCGTGCGAACACCGGGGAGCTGTTTTTT
TRBJ2-5 | . | . | TRBV5-1 | CASSLGQTPGETQYF | TGCGCCAGCAGCTTGGGACAAACCCCGGGGGAGACCCAGTACTTC
TRBJ2-1 | . | TRBD2 | TRBV9 | CASSTLGLATPDEQFF | TGTGCCAGCAGCACACTGGGACTAGCGACCCCGGATGAGCAGTTCTTC
TRBJ1-2 | . | TRBD1 | TRBV7-2 | CASSPDRGDGYTF | TGTGCCAGCAGCCCAGACAGGGGTGATGGCTACACCTTC
TRBJ1-5 | . | . | TRBV2 | CASSVIGVGQPQHF | TGTGCCAGCAGTGTGATAGGGGTTGGTCAGCCCCAGCATTTT
TRBJ2-7 | . | TRBD2 | TRBV5-1 | CASSLTSGPSYEQYF | TGCGCCAGCAGCTTAACTAGCGGACCATCCTACGAGCAGTACTTC
TRBJ2-3 | . | . | TRBV7-2 | CASSHLAGSTDTQYF | TGTGCCAGCAGTCATCTGGCGGGGAGCACAGATACGCAGTATTTT
TRBJ2-5 | once | . | TRBV28 | CASSLYQGPETQYF | TGTGCCAGCAGTTTGTACCAGGGGCCAGAGACCCAGTACTTC
TRBJ2-1 | . | TRBD2 | TRBV27 | CASRTGTSGIYNEQFF | TGTGCCAGCAGGACCGGGACTAGCGGGATTTACAATGAGCAGTTCTTC
TRBJ2-3 | once | . | TRBV7-3 | CASSLNRGGYTDTQYF | TGTGCCAGCAGCTTAAACCGCGGCGGGTACACAGATACGCAGTATTTT
TRBJ2-1 | . | TRBD2 | TRBV5-1 | CASRFGAGGPNNEQFF | TGCGCCAGCAGGTTTGGAGCGGGAGGGCCTAACAATGAGCAGTTCTTC
TRBJ2-7 | . | . | TRBV6-5 | CASSAQGQLSYEQYF | TGTGCCAGCAGTGCCCAGGGCCAGCTTTCCTACGAGCAGTACTTC
TRBJ2-3 | . | . | TRBV6-1 | CASRSPGRERGTQYF | TGTGCCAGCAGGTCCCCCGGCCGGGAAAGAGGTACGCAGTATTTT
TRBJ2-4 | . | . | TRBV4-2 | CASSQGTGREQKNIQYF | TGTGCCAGCAGCCAAGGTACAGGGCGCGAACAAAAAAACATTCAGTACTTC
TRBJ2-1 | . | . | TRBV19 | CASRRRGSSYNEQFF | TGTGCCAGTAGGAGGCGAGGGAGTTCCTACAATGAGCAGTTCTTC
TRBJ1-5 | . | . | TRBV21-1 | CASSKRDRCSNQPQHF | TGTGCCAGCAGCAAAAGGGACAGATGCAGCAATCAGCCCCAGCATTTT
TRBJ2-3 | . | . | TRBV30 | CAWSRGHSTDTQYF | TGTGCCTGGAGTAGAGGGCATAGCACAGATACGCAGTATTTT
TRBJ1-1 | . | TRBD1 | TRBV6-5 | CASREGQNMNTEAFF | TGTGCCAGCAGGGAGGGACAGAATATGAACACTGAAGCTTTCTTT
TRBJ2-7 | . | TRBD1 | TRBV2 | CASRIQGGSAAEQYF | TGTGCCAGCAGAATACAGGGGGGTTCGGCTGCCGAGCAGTACTTC
TRBJ2-2 | . | . | TRBV5-1 | CASSLEGDANTGELFF | TGCGCCAGCAGCTTGGAAGGAGATGCGAACACCGGGGAGCTGTTTTTT
TRBJ2-7 | few | . | TRBV30 | CAWSRDSRERLF | TGTGCCTGGAGTCGGGATTCACGAGAACGGTTGTTC
TRBJ2-1 | . | TRBD2 | TRBV4-2 | CASSQEPSGSYNEQFF | TGTGCCAGCAGCCAAGAACCTAGCGGGTCCTACAATGAGCAGTTCTTC
TRBJ1-5 | . | TRBD1 | TRBV2 | CASSLTGTYQPQHF | TGTGCCAGCAGCTTGACAGGGACCTATCAGCCCCAGCATTTT